One and the same sample provided the 13 T cell receptor beta chains below, sequenced in a study of shared clonotypes between healthy human individuals. Libraries were prepared by immunoSEQ multiplex PCR; TCRdb keeps only in-frame clonotypes and omits some of them. The table has more than 550,000 clones, about 92% seen once; the top ten hold more than 20%. CD8 cells classed as naive were CD45RO-negative and positively selected for CCR7, excluding terminally differentiated effector memory CD45RA+ cells. The sample taken for sequencing was naive CD8+ T cells sorted from blood. These TCRs come from a man aged 25-40 years in good health.

The gene calls are TRBV28 and TRBJ2-7; D may be TRBD1 or TRBD2 (5 bases each). Germline V gene data show CDR1 as MDHEN and CDR2 as SYDVKM. Trimming cost V 3 bases and J 0 bases, with 9 bases left between them. This CDR3 comprises 14 residues. CDR3 loop: CASSFSGTSYEQYF. The DNA of the CDR3 is TGTGCCAGCAGTTTTTCCGGGACCTCCTACGAGCAGTACTTC.

V and J are TRBV27 and TRBJ1-2; 7 nucleotides align to TRBD1. V gave up 6 bases and J gave up 0 bases; unmatched junction bases: 10. Germline loops: CDR1 MNHEY, CDR2 SMNVEV (reference sequence). The CDR3 spans 16 residues. This CDR3 reads CASRPFTGAANYGYTF. For the CDR3, the DNA is TGTGCCAGCAGGCCCTTCACAGGGGCTGCTAACTATGGCTACACCTTC.

The chain combines TRBV27 with TRBJ2-2; TRBD1 matches 10 bases. This CDR3 has 13 amino acids. V was clipped by 7 bases and J by 6 bases; unmatched bases: 2. Germline lookup yields CDR1 MNHEY and CDR2 SMNVEV (reference sequence). CDR3 in DNA: TGTGCCAGCATCGGGACAGGGGCCGGGGAGCTGTTTTTT. Its translation: CASIGTGAGELFF.

The chain uses TRBV27 and TRBJ2-3; 9 bases map to TRBD1. J lost 1 base, V lost 2 bases, and 13 bases had no gene match. Per germline, CDR1 MNHEY and CDR2 SMNVEV (reference sequence). CDR3 length equals 19 residues. This CDR3 is CASSLSRDRVGVGTDTQYF. The CDR3 DNA reads TGTGCCAGCAGTTTAAGTAGGGACAGGGTTGGCGTAGGCACAGATACGCAGTATTTT.

The count of this clone is one. J is TRBJ1-1 and V is TRBV4-3, with D perhaps matching TRBD1 (5 bases). V was clipped by 5 bases and J by 4 bases, with 20 bases between them. Germline V gene data show CDR1 as LGHNA and CDR2 as YSLEER. This CDR3 comprises 16 residues. The CDR3 is CASSELLQAFSTEAFF. CDR3 DNA: TGCGCCAGCAGCGAATTATTACAGGCGTTTTCCACTGAAGCTTTCTTT.

V and J are TRBV21-1 and TRBJ2-7; the table calls TRBD2, which could not be checked here. TRBV21-1 is tagged as a pseudogene. The CDR3 totals 19 residues. The CDR3 loop reads CASSKNARTSGSQGYEQYF. The CDR3 coding sequence is TGTGCCAGCAGCAAAAACGCCAGGACTAGCGGGAGTCAGGGCTACGAGCAGTACTTC.

The chain uses TRBV29-1 and TRBJ2-7, with unresolved D. The germline gives CDR1 SQVTM, CDR2 ANQGSEA. The V end was cut by 5 bases, the J end by 7 bases, with 18 bases between. CDR3 size: 13 residues. The DNA of the CDR3 is TGCAGCGTTCTGCTGGACCCCACTGATGAGCAGTACTTC. As protein: CSVLLDPTDEQYF.

The V and J genes are TRBV2 and TRBJ1-5; D possibly corresponds to TRBD1 (5 bases). In germline, CDR1 is SNHLY, CDR2 FYNNEI. V gave up 5 bases and J gave up 7 bases, with 21 bases separating them. The length of the CDR3 is 16 residues. As DNA, the CDR3 is TGTGCCAGCAGTACTCGACAGCCCGGGGGTTACCAGCCCCAGCATTTT. Translating it yields CASSTRQPGGYQPQHF.

V is TRBV5-6 and J is TRBJ1-4; 7 nucleotides line up with TRBD1. Germline CDR1 SGHDT, CDR2 YYEEEE. There are 14 residues in the CDR3. The V gene end was trimmed by 4 bases and the J gene end by 12 bases; junction bases not matched to a gene: 12. The CDR3 DNA reads TGTGCCAGCAGCCCAGCGGGACAGCCACGGGAACTGTTTTTT. Translated: CASSPAGQPRELFF.

The CDR3 sequence: CASSPQGVTFYNEQFF. In DNA form, the CDR3 reads TGCGCCAGCAGTCCACAGGGGGTAACCTTCTACAATGAGCAGTTCTTC. V and J are TRBV10-2 and TRBJ2-1, with 8 nucleotides matching TRBD1. The germline V gene has CDR1 WSHSY and CDR2 SAAADI. Germline trimming cut 5 bases from V and 3 bases from J; bases unmatched to any gene: 9. The CDR3 consists of 16 residues.

The chain has TRBV11-2 and TRBJ2-1; a weak D match, TRBD1 (7 bases). CDR1 is SGHAT, CDR2 FQNNGV, per germline. The CDR3 runs to 17 residues. V was clipped by 7 bases and J by 4 bases, with 23 bases between them. CDR3 sequence (DNA): TGTGCCAGCACCATCCCCCCAGGGGGAGGCTCGTACAATGAGCAGTTCTTC. Residues: CASTIPPGGGSYNEQFF.

The V call is TRBV27, the J call TRBJ2-7, with 8 bases matching TRBD1. Germline-derived CDR1 and CDR2 are MNHEY and SMNVEV (reference sequence). The ends lost 5 bases at V and 3 bases at J; junction bases unmatched: 6. CDR3 length: 14 amino acids. CDR3 DNA sequence: TGTGCCAGCAGTACCCGGACAGGGCACTACGAGCAGTACTTC. Protein product: CASSTRTGHYEQYF.

V usage is TRBV9 and J usage is TRBJ2-7; no firm D call. V dropped 2 bases and J dropped 2 bases, with 17 bases sitting between them. The germline V gene has CDR1 SGDLS and CDR2 YYNGEE. The CDR3 runs 16 residues. The CDR3 reads CASSVSLNSETYEQYF. The CDR3 DNA is TGTGCCAGCAGCGTGAGTCTAAACTCAGAAACCTACGAGCAGTACTTC.